A single TCR beta chain is shown here with its context. What it binds is unknown. This record comes from a study of cytomegalovirus exposure and HLA in healthy donors. Researchers ran the PCR with 60 Vbeta and 13 Jbeta primers. As processed by the authors: Unique TCR beta chains totaled 80 million to 100 million in a later count, with around 10 million of them shared. Produced via immunoSEQ multiplex PCR; TCRdb's table is partial and in-frame only. V and J calls and clone size are as listed in that table; D and trimming were resolved from the DNA. Its clone listing holds 70,000 to 80,000 clones. Overall study findings and caveats: Researchers counted roughly 150 TCR beta chains as cytomegalovirus-associated.

Material: PBMCs. The sequence was collected from a man in his forties in good health and CMV-seronegative.

The CDR3 region is CASSAGQGGRNEQFF. The CDR3 region has the DNA TGTGCCAGCAGCGCTGGACAGGGGGGGAGGAATGAGCAGTTCTTC. The chain has TRBV9 and TRBJ2-1; TRBD1 matches 10 bases. CDR1 SGDLS and CDR2 YYNGEE come from the germline V gene. The J segment lost 7 bases and the V segment lost 3 bases, leaving 7 bases of the junction unmatched. The CDR3 has 15 amino acids. The variable domain in full, with the rest retrieved from reference TRBV9 and TRBJ2-1, is DSGVTQTPKHLITATGQRVTLRCSPRSGDLSVYWYQQSLDQGLQFLIQYYNGEERAKGNILERFSAQQFPDLHSELNLSSLELGDSALYFCASSAGQGGRNEQFFGPGTRLTVL.